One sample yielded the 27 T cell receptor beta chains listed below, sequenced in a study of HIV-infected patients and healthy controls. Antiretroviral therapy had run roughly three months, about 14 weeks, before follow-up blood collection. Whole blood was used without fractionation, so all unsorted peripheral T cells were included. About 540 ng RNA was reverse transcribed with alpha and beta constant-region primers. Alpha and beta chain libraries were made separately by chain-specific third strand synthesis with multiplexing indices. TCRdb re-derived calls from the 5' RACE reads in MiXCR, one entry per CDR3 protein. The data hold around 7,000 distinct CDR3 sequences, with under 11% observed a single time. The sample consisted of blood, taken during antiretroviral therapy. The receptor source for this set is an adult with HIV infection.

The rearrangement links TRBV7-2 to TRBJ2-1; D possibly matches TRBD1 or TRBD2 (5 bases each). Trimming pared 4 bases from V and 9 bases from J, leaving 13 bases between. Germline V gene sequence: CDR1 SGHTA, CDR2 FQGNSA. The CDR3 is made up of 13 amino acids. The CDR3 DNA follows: TGTGCCAGCAGCTCCGTTTCTGGGGGTGAGCAGTTCTTC. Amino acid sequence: CASSSVSGGEQFF. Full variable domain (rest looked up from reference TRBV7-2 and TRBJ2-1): GAGVSQSPSNKVTEKGKDVELRCDPISGHTALYWYRQSLGQGLEFLIYFQGNSAPDKSGLPSDRFSAERTGGSVSTLTIQRTQQEDSAVYLCASSSVSGGEQFFGPGTRLTVL.

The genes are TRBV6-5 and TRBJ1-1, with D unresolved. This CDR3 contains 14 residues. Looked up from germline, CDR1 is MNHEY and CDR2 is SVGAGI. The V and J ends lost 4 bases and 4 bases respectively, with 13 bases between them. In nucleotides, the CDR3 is TGTGCCAGCAGTTTTGGAGGTCCTGGCACTGAAGCTTTCTTT. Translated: CASSFGGPGTEAFF.

The CDR3 DNA reads TGTGCCAGCAGTTACTTCACCAGCAATGAGCAGTTCTTC. It yields the protein CASSYFTSNEQFF. The rearrangement joins TRBV6-5 to TRBJ2-1; D is uncertain. The CDR3 is made up of 13 amino acids. The V end was cut by 1 base, the J end by 6 bases, with 7 bases between. From germline, CDR1 is MNHEY and CDR2 SVGAGI.

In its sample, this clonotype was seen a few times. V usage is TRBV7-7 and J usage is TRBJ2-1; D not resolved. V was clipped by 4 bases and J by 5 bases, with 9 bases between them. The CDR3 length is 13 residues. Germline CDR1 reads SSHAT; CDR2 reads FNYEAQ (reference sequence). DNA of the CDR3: TGTGCCAGCAGCTCCCTGGGGAACAATGAGCAGTTCTTC. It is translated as CASSSLGNNEQFF. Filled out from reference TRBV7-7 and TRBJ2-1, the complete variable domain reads GAGVSQSPRYKVTKRGQDVTLRCDPISSHATLYWYQQALGQGPEFLTYFNYEAQPDKSGLPSDRFSAERPEGSISTLTIQRTEQRDSAMYRCASSSLGNNEQFFGPGTRLTVL.

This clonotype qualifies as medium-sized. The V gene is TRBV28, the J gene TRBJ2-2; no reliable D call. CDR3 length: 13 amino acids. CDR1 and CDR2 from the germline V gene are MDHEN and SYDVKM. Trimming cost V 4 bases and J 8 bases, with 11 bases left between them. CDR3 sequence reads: CASSSSKGGELFF. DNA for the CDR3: TGTGCCAGCAGTTCTTCTAAAGGGGGGGAGCTGTTTTTT.

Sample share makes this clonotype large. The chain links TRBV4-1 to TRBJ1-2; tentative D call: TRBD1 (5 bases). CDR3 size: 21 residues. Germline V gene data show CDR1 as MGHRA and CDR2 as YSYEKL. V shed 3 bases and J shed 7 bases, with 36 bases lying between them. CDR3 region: CASSHLTPGLGYRRLRIGYTF. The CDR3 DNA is TGCGCCAGCAGCCACCTCACCCCGGGTCTTGGCTACAGGCGCCTAAGGATTGGCTACACCTTC.

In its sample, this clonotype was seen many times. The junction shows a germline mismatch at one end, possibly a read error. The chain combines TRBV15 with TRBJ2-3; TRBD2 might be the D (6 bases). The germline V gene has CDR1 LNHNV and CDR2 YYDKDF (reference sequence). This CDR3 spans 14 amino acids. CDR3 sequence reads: CAISRGKSADTQYF. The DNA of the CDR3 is TGTGCCATCAGCCGCGGGAAAAGCGCAGATACGCAGTATTTT.

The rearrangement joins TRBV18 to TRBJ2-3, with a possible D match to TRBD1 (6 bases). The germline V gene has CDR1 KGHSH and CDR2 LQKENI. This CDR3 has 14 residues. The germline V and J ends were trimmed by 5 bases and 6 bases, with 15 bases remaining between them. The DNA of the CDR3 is TGTGCCAGCTCAGTGGGGGCCCTCGGGGATACGCAGTATTTT. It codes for CASSVGALGDTQYF.

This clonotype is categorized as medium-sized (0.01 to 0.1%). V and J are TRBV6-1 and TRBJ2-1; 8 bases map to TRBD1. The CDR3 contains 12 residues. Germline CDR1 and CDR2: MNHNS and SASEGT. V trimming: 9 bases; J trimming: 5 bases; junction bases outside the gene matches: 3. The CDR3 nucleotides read TGTGCCAGTACGACAGGGGACAATGAGCAGTTCTTC. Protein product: CASTTGDNEQFF.

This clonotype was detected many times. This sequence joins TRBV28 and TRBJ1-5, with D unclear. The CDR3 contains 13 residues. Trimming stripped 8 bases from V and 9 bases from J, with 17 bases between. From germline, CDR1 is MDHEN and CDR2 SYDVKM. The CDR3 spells CASCNLDSVPQHF. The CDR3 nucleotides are TGTGCCAGCTGCAACCTGGATTCGGTGCCCCAGCATTTT.

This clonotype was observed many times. CDR3 coding DNA: TGTGCCAGCAGTGAACAGAGCAATCAGCCCCAGCATTTT. Translation: CASSEQSNQPQHF. The rearrangement links TRBV6-1 to TRBJ1-5; D ambiguous. The germline V and J ends were trimmed by 2 bases and 1 base, with 3 bases remaining between them. Germline V lookup: CDR1 MNHNS, CDR2 SASEGT. CDR3 size: 13 residues.

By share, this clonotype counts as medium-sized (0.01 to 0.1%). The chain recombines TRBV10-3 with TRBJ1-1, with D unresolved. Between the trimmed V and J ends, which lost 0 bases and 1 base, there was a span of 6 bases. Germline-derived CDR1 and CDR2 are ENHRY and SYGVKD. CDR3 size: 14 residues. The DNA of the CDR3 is TGTGCCATCAGTGAGTCGTTTGCGAACACTGAAGCTTTCTTT. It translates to CAISESFANTEAFF.

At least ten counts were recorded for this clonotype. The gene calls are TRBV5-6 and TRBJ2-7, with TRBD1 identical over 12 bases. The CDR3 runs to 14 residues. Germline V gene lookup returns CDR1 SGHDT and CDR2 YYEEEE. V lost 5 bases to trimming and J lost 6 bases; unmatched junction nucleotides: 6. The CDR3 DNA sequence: TGTGCCAGCAGTCCCGGGACAGGGGGCTCCGAGCAGTACTTC. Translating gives CASSPGTGGSEQYF.

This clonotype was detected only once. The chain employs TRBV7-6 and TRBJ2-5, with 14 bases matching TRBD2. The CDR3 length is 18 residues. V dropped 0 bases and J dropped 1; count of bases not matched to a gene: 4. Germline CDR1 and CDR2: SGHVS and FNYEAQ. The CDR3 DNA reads TGTGCCAGCAGCTTAGCGAAGACTAGCGGGGGGGTCCAAGAGACCCAGTACTTC. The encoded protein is CASSLAKTSGGVQETQYF.

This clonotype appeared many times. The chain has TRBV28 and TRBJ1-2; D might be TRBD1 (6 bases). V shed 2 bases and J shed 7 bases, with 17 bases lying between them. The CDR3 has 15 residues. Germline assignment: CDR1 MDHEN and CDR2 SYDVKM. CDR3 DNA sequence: TGTGCCAGCAGTTTAGTTGGGGGGGCAGGAGGTGGCTACACCTTC. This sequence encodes CASSLVGGAGGGYTF.

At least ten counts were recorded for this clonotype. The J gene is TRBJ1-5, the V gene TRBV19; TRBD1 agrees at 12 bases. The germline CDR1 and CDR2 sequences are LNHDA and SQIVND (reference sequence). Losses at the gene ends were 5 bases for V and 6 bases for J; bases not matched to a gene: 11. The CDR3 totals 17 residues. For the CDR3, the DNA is TGTGCCAGTAGTCCCTCCGGGACAGGGGGCTTAGGTCAGCCCCAGCATTTT. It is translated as CASSPSGTGGLGQPQHF.

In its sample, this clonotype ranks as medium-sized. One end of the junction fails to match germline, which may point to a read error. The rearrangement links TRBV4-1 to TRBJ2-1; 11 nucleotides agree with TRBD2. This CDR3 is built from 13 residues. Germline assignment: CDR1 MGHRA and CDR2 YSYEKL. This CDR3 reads CSSSLAGGNEQFF. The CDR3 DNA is TGCTCCAGCAGCCTAGCGGGGGGCAATGAGCAGTTCTTC.

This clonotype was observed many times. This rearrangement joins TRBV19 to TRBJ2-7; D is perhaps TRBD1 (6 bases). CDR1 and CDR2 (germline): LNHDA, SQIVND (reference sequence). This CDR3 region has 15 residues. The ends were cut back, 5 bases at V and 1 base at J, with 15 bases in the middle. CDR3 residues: CASSHTNTGSYEQYF. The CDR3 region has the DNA TGTGCCAGTAGTCATACCAATACAGGGTCCTACGAGCAGTACTTC.

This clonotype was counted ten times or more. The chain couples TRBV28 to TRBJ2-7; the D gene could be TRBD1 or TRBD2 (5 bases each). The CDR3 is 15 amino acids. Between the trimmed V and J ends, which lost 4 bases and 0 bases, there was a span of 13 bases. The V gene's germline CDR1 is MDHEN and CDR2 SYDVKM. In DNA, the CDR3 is TGTGCCAGCAGTTCCTGGGACGGAGCCTCCTACGAGCAGTACTTC. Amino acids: CASSSWDGASYEQYF.

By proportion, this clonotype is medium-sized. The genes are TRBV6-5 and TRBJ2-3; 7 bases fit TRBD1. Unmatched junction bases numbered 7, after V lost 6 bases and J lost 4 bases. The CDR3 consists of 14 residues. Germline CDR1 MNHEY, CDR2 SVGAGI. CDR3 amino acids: CASSRNQGADTQYF. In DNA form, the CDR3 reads TGTGCCAGCAGCCGCAACCAGGGGGCAGATACGCAGTATTTT.

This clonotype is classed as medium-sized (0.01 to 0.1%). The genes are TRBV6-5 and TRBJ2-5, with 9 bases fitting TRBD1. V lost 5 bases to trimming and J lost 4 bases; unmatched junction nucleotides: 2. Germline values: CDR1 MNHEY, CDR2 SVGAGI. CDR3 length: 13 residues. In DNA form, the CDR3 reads TGTGCCAGCAGTCAGACAGGGGGAGAGACCCAGTACTTC. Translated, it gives CASSQTGGETQYF.

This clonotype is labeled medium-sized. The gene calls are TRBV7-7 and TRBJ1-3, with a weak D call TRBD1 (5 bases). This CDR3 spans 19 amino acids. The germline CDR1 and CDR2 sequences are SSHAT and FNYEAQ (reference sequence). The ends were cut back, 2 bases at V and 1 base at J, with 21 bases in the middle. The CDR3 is CASSLSLDSGPQSGNTIYF. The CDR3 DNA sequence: TGTGCCAGCAGCTTATCCTTGGATTCAGGGCCTCAATCTGGAAACACCATATATTTT.

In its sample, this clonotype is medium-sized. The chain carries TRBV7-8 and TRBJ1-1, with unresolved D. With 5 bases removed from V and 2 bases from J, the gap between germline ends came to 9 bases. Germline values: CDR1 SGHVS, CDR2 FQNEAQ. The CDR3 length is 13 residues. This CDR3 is CASSPTLNTEAFF. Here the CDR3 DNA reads TGTGCCAGCAGCCCTACACTAAACACTGAAGCTTTCTTT. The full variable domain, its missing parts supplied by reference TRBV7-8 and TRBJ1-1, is GAGVSQSPRYKVAKRGQDVALRCDPISGHVSLFWYQQALGQGPEFLTYFQNEAQLDKSGLPSDRFFAERPEGSVSTLKIQRTQQEDSAVYLCASSPTLNTEAFFGQGTRLTVV.

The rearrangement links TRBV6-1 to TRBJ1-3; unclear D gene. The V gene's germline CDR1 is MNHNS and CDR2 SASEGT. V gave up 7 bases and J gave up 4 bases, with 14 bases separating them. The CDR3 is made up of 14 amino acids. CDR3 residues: CASKIKSGGNTIYF. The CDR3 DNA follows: TGTGCCAGCAAAATAAAATCAGGCGGAAACACCATATATTTT.

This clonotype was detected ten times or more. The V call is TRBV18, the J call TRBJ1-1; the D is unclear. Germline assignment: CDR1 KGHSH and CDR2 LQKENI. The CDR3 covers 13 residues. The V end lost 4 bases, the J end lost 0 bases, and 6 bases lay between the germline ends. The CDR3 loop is CASSQGMNTEAFF. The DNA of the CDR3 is TGTGCCAGCTCACAAGGAATGAACACTGAAGCTTTCTTT.

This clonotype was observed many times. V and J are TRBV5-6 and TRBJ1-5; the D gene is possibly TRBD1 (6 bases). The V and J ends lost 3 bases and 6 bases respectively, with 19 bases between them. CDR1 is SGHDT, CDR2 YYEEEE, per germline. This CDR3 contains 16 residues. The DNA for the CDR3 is TGTGCCAGCAGCTCGAGGGTCGGGGGCTATTCTCAGCCCCAGCATTTT. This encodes CASSSRVGGYSQPQHF.

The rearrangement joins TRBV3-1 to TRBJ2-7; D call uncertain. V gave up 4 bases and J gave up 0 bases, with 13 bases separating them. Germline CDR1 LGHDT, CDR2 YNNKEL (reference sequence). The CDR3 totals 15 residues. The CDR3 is CASSPSPGSSYEQYF. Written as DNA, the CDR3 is TGTGCCAGCAGCCCCAGCCCCGGAAGCTCCTACGAGCAGTACTTC.